This TCR beta chain was sequenced in a study of cytomegalovirus exposure and HLA in healthy donors. This CDR3 spans 15 amino acids. Germline CDR1 SNHLY, CDR2 FYNNEI. V lost 3 bases and J lost 6; bases outside the gene matches: 4. Amplification used 60 Vbeta primers and 13 Jbeta primers. TCRdb's copy holds only in-frame clones and misses some; the assay was immunoSEQ multiplex PCR. The sample records 75,000 or so clones, 50% to 80% being singletons. This clone occurred a few times. At sampling all donors were nominally healthy, likely with unrecorded immune exposures. This TCR derives from a man aged 35 to 55 in good health and CMV-seropositive. Source material: PBMCs. This chain connects TRBV2 to TRBJ1-6; 8 bases match TRBD1. The CDR3 region is CASSEQGAGNSPLHF. The DNA of the CDR3 is TGTGCCAGCAGTGAGCAGGGGGCTGGTAATTCACCCCTCCACTTT.